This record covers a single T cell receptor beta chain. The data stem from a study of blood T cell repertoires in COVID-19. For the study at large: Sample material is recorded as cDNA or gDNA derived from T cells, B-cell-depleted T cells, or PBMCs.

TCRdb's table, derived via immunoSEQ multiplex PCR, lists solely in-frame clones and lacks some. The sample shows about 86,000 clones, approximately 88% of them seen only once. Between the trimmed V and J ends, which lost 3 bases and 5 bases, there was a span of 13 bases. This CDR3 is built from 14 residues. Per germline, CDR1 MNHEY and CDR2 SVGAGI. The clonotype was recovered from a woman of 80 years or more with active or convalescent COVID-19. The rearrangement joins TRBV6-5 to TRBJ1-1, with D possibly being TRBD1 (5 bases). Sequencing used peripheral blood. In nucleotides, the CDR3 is TGTGCCAGCAGTTATTCGGGGGGAGCAACTGAAGCTTTCTTT. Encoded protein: CASSYSGGATEAFF.